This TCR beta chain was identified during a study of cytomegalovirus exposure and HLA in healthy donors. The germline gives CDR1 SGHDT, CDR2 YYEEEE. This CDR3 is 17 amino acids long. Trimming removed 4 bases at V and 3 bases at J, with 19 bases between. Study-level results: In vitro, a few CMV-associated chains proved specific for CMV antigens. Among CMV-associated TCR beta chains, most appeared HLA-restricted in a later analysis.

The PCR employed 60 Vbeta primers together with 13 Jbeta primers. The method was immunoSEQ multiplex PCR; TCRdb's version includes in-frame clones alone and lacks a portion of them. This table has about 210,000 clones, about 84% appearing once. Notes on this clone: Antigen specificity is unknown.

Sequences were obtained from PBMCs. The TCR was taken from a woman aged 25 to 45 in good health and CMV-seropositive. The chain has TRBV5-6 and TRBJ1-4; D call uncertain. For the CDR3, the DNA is TGTGCCAGCAGCCCATGGACGGGAAATCGGGCTAATGAAAAACTGTTTTTT. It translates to CASSPWTGNRANEKLFF.